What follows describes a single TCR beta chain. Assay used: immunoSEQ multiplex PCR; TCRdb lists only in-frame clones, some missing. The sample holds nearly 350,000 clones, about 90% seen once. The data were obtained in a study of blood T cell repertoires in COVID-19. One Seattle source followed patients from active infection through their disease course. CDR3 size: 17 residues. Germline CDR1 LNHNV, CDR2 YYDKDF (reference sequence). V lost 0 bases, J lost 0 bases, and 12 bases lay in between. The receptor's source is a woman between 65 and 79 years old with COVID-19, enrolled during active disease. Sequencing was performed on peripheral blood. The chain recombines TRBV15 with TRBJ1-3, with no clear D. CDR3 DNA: TGTGCCACCAGCAGAGATCTGGGCCCCGACTCTGGAAACACCATATATTTT. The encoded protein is CATSRDLGPDSGNTIYF.